This TCR beta chain was retrieved from a study of low-dose radiotherapy and immunotherapy resistance in tumors. Study information: The study delivered 0.5 Gy per fraction every 2 weeks to Cohort 1, totaling 6.5 Gy. The regimen for patients comprised intravenous nivolumab 240 mg every two weeks plus intravenous ipilimumab 1 mg/kg every six weeks. Every day for four cycles from cycle 1 day 1, patients took 300 mg of oral aspirin.

The time point: after trial treatment. The treatment here: LDRT plus nivolumab, ipilimumab, low-dose cyclophosphamide and aspirin (RACIN trial). The donors, trial participants, received nivolumab, ipilimumab, aspirin, low-dose cyclophosphamide and low-dose radiotherapy. cDNA synthesis used a TRAV/TRBV-specific primer set for both chains. With a V-primer adapter and a constant-region primer, TCRs were amplified for around 20 PCR cycles. TCRdb reprocessed the reads with MiXCR, giving one entry per CDR3 protein. Of 85,000 to 95,000 distinct CDR3 sequences listed, 20% to 25% are singletons. The CDR3 is 16 amino acids. Germline CDR1 and CDR2: MDHEN and SYDVKM. This clonotype has a count of ten or more.

This clonotype was sampled from a female donor with ovarian cancer. This sequence joins TRBV28 and TRBJ1-5; tentative D call: TRBD1 (6 bases). Sample: PBMCs, taken after low-dose radiotherapy plus immunotherapy. The chain's CDR3 is CAARLGGAVSNQPQHF. The CDR3 coding sequence is TGTGCAGCAAGGTTGGGGGGCGCGGTGAGCAATCAGCCCCAGCATTTT. Full variable domain (outside the CDR3, taken from reference TRBV28 and TRBJ1-5): DVKVTQSSRYLVKRTGEKVFLECVQDMDHENMFWYRQDPGLGLRLIYFSYDVKMKEKGDIPEGYSVSREKKERFSLILESASTNQTSMYLCAARLGGAVSNQPQHFGDGTRLSIL.